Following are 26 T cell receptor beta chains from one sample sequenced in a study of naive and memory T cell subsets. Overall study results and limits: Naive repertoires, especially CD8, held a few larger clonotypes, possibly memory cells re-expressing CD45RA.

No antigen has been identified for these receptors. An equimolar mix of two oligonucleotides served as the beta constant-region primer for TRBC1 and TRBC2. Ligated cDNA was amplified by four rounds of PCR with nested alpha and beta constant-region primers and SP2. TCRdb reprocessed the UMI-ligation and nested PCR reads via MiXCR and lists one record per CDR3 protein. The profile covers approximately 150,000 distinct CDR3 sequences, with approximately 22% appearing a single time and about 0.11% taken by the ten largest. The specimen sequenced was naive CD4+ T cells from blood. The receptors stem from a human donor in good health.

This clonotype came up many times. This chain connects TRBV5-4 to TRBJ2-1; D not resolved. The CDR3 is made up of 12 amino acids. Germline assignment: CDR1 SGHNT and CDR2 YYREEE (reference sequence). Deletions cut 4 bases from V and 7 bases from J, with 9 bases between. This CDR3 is CASSPNWNEQFF. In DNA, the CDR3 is TGTGCCAGCAGCCCCAATTGGAATGAGCAGTTCTTC.

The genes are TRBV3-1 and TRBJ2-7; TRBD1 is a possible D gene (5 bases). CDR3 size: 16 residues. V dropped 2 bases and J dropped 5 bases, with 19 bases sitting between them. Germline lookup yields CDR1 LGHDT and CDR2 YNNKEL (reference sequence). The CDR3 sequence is CASSQLRRQGGNEQYF. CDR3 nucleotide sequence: TGTGCCAGCAGCCAATTACGCCGGCAGGGTGGCAACGAGCAGTACTTC.

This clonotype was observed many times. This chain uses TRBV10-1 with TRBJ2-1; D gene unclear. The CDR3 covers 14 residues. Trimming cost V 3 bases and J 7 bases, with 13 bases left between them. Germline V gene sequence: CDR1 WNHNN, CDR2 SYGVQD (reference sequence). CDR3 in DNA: TGCGCCAGCAGTGACCAGGTACGAGTTAATGAGCAGTTCTTC. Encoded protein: CASSDQVRVNEQFF.

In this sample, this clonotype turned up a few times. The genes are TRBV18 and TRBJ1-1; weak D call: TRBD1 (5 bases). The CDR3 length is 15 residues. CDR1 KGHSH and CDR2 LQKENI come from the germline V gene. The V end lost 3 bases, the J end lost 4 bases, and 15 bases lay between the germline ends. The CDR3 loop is CASSPPRGFGTEAFF. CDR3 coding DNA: TGTGCCAGCTCACCTCCCCGGGGGTTCGGCACTGAAGCTTTCTTT. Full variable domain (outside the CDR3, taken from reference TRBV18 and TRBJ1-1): NAGVMQNPRHLVRRRGQEARLRCSPMKGHSHVYWYRQLPEEGLKFMVYLQKENIIDESGMPKERFSAEFPKEGPSILRIQQVVRGDSAAYFCASSPPRGFGTEAFFGQGTRLTVV.

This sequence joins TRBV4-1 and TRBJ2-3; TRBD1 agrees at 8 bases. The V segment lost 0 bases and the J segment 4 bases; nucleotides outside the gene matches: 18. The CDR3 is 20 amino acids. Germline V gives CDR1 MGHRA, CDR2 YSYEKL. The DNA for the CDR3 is TGCGCCAGCAGCCAAGATTATCTTCCGGGACAGGTGATGGCGCCAGATACGCAGTATTTT. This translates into CASSQDYLPGQVMAPDTQYF.

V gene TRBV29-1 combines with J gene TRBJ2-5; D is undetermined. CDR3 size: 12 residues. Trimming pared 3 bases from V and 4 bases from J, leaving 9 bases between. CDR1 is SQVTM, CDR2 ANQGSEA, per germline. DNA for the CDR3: TGCAGCGTTGAGAGGTCGGGAGAGACCCAGTACTTC. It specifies CSVERSGETQYF.

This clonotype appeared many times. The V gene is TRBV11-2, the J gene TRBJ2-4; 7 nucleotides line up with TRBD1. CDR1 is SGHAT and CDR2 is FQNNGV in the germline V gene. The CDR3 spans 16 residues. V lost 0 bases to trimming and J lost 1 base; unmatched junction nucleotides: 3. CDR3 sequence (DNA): TGTGCCAGCAGCTTAGACAGGGGGATGGCCAAAAACATTCAGTACTTC. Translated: CASSLDRGMAKNIQYF.

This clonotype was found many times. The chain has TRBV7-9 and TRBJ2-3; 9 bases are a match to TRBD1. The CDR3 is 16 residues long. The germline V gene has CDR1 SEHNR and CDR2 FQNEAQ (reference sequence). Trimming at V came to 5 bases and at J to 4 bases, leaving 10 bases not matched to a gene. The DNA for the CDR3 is TGTGCCAGCAGCATCAACCCGGGACAGGGAGCAGATACGCAGTATTTT. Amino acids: CASSINPGQGADTQYF.

The CDR3 DNA sequence: TGTGCCAGCAGTTATTCTACCCCTAGCACAGATACGCAGTATTTT. Its translation is CASSYSTPSTDTQYF. This rearrangement joins TRBV6-5 to TRBJ2-3; D is unresolved. V lost 3 bases and J lost 0, with 10 bases in between. The V gene's germline CDR1 is MNHEY and CDR2 SVGAGI. This CDR3 is 15 amino acids long.

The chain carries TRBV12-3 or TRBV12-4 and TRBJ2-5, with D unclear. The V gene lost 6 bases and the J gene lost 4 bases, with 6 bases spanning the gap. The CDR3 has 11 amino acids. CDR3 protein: CASRIGETQYF. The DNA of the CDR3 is TGTGCCAGCAGGATTGGAGAGACCCAGTACTTC.

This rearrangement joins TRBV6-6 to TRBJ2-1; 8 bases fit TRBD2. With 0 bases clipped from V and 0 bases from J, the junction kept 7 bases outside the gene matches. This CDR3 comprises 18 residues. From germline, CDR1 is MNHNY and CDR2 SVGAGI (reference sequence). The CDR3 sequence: CASSYSGSSGSSYNEQFF. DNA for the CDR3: TGTGCCAGCAGTTACTCAGGGTCCAGCGGGAGCTCCTACAATGAGCAGTTCTTC.

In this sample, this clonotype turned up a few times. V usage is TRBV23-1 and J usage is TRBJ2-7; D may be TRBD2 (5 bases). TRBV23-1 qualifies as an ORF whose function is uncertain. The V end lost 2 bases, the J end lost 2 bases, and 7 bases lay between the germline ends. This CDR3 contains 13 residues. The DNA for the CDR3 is TGCGCCAGCAGTCAACACGGGACCTACGAGCAGTACTTC. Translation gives CASSQHGTYEQYF.

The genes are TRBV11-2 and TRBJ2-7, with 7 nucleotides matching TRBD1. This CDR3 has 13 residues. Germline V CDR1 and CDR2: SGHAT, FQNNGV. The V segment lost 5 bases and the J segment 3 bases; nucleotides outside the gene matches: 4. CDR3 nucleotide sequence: TGTGCCAGCAGCGGGGACAGTGGCTACGAGCAGTACTTC. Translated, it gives CASSGDSGYEQYF.

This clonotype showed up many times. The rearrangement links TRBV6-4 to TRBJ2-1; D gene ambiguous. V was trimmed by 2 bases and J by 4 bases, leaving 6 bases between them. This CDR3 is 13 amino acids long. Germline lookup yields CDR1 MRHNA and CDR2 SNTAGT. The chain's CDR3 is CASSDPPYNEQFF. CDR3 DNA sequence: TGTGCCAGCAGTGACCCCCCTTACAATGAGCAGTTCTTC.

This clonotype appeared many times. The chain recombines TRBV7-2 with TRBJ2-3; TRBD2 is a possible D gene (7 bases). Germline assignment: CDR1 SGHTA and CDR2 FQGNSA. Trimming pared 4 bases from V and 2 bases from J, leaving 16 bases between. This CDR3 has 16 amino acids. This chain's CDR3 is CASSWGAGVNTDTQYF. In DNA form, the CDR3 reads TGTGCCAGCAGCTGGGGGGCGGGGGTGAACACAGATACGCAGTATTTT.

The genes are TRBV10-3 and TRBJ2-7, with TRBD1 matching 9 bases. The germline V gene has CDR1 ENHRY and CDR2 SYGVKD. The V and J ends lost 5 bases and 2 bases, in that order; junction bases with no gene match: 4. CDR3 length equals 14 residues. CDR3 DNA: TGTGCCATCAGTAAGGGACAGGGAACCTACGAGCAGTACTTC. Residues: CAISKGQGTYEQYF.

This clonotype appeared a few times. CDR3 sequence: CASSLQGGLSNEQFF. The CDR3 DNA reads TGTGCCAGCAGCCTACAGGGGGGATTAAGCAATGAGCAGTTCTTC. This chain connects TRBV7-9 to TRBJ2-1, with 8 bases aligning to TRBD1. Trimming removed 5 bases from V and 6 bases from J; junction bases left unmatched: 9. CDR1 and CDR2 (germline): SEHNR, FQNEAQ (reference sequence). The CDR3 runs to 15 residues. The variable domain in full, completed from reference TRBV7-9 and TRBJ2-1, reads DTGVSQNPRHKITKRGQNVTFRCDPISEHNRLYWYRQTLGQGPEFLTYFQNEAQLEKSRLLSDRFSAERPKGSFSTLEIQRTEQGDSAMYLCASSLQGGLSNEQFFGPGTRLTVL.

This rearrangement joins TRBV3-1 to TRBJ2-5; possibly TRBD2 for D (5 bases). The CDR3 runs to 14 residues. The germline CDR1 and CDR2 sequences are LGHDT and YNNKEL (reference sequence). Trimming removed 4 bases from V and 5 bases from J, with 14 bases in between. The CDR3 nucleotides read TGTGCCAGCAGCCGTCGTGGGAGCATTGAGACCCAGTACTTC. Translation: CASSRRGSIETQYF.

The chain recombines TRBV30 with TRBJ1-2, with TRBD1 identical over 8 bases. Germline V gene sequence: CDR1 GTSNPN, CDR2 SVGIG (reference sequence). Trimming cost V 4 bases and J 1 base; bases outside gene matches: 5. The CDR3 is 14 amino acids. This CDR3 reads CAWIKTGVNYGYTF. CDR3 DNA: TGTGCCTGGATTAAGACAGGGGTTAACTATGGCTACACCTTC.

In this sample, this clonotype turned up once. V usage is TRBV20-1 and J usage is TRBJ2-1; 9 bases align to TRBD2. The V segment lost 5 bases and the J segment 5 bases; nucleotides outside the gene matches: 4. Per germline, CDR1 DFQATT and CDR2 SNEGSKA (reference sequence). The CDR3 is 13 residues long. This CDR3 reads CSAPSGNHNEQFF. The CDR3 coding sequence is TGCAGTGCTCCTAGCGGGAATCACAATGAGCAGTTCTTC.

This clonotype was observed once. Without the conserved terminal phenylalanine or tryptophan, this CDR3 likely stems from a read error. The CDR3 spells CASSLKGNEQFS. The CDR3 DNA is TGTGCCAGCAGTTTAAAGGGCAATGAGCAGTTCTCC. V is TRBV12-3 or TRBV12-4 and J is TRBJ2-1; no definite D call. V was shortened by 2 bases and J by 6 bases, with 5 bases between the two germline ends. This CDR3 is built from 12 residues.

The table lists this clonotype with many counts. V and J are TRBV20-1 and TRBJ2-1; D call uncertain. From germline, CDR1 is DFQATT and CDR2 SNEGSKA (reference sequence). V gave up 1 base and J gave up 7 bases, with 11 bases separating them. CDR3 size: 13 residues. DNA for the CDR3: TGCAGTGCTAGAGTCGGAGTGGGGAATGAGCAGTTCTTC. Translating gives CSARVGVGNEQFF.

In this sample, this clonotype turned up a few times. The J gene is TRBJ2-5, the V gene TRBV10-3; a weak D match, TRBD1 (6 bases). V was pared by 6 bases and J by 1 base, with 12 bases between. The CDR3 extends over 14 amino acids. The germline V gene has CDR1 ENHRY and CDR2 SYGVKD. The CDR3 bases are TGTGCCATCAGGAAGGACAGCATCCAAGAGACCCAGTACTTC. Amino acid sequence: CAIRKDSIQETQYF.

The CDR3: CASRPGLAGVYEQYF. CDR3 nucleotide sequence: TGTGCCAGCAGGCCGGGACTAGCGGGAGTCTACGAGCAGTACTTC. The rearrangement joins TRBV6-1 to TRBJ2-7; 14 bases line up with TRBD2. CDR3 length: 15 amino acids. Trimming took 6 bases from V and 3 from J; bases not matched to a gene: 4. CDR1 is MNHNS, CDR2 SASEGT, per germline.

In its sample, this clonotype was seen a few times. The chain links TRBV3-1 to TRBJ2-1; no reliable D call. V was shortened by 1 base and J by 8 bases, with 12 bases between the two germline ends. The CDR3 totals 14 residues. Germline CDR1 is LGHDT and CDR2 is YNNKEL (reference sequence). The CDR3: CASSQVYSGDEQFF. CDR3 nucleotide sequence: TGTGCCAGCAGCCAAGTTTACTCTGGGGATGAGCAGTTCTTC.

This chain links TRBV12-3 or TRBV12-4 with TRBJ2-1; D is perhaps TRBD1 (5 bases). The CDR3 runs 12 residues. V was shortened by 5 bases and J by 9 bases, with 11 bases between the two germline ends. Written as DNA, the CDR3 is TGTGCCAGCAGTCTACGCCAGGGTGAGCAGTTCTTC. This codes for CASSLRQGEQFF.